The 29 T cell receptor beta chains in this list originate from one sample, sequenced in a study of blood T cell repertoires in COVID-19. The repertoire was sequenced with immunoSEQ multiplex PCR; TCRdb's copy has only in-frame clones and lacks some. The table shows about 140,000 clones, with 85% occurring only once. The sample was peripheral blood. These receptors all stem from a man in his fifties or sixties with acute or convalescent COVID-19.

V gene TRBV7-9 combines with J gene TRBJ1-1; TRBD1 matches 8 bases. Germline V CDR1 and CDR2: SEHNR, FQNEAQ (reference sequence). The ends lost 5 bases at V and 3 bases at J; junction bases unmatched: 2. There are 13 residues in the CDR3. CDR3 loop: CASSEDRDTEAFF. The CDR3 region has the DNA TGTGCCAGCAGCGAGGACAGGGACACTGAAGCTTTCTTT.

V usage is TRBV28 and J usage is TRBJ2-7; the D gene is possibly TRBD1 (6 bases). The germline V gene encodes CDR1 MDHEN and CDR2 SYDVKM. V was shortened by 1 base and J by 7 bases, with 17 bases between the two germline ends. There are 15 residues in the CDR3. For the CDR3, the DNA is TGTGCCAGCAGTTTATATCGACAGGATCCGGGGGAGCAGTACTTC. This sequence encodes CASSLYRQDPGEQYF.

The chain has TRBV7-6 and TRBJ2-7; a possible D gene is TRBD2 (6 bases). The V gene lost 2 bases and the J gene lost 1 base, with 15 bases spanning the gap. The V gene's germline CDR1 is SGHVS and CDR2 FNYEAQ. The CDR3 totals 16 residues. CDR3 residues: CASSLRGGDSSYEQYF. The CDR3 DNA reads as TGTGCCAGCAGCTTAAGGGGAGGCGACAGTTCCTACGAGCAGTACTTC.

The CDR3 DNA is TGTGCCAGCAGTTTATCTTCCGGTTACGAGCAGTACTTC. Amino acids: CASSLSSGYEQYF. The V and J genes are TRBV28 and TRBJ2-7; no clear D. Trimming took off 1 base at V and 4 bases at J, with 8 bases between the two ends. The CDR3 has 13 amino acids. CDR1 and CDR2 (germline): MDHEN, SYDVKM.

CDR3 sequence: CASTRQNTGELFF. DNA for the CDR3: TGCGCCAGCACCCGACAGAACACCGGGGAGCTGTTTTTT. The J gene is TRBJ2-2, the V gene TRBV5-1; D gene uncertain. V lost 6 bases and J lost 1, with 7 bases in between. Germline CDR1 reads SGHRS; CDR2 reads YFSETQ. This CDR3 has 13 residues. The full variable domain, in which reference TRBV5-1 and TRBJ2-2 provide the parts outside the CDR3, is KAGVTQTPRYLIKTRGQQVTLSCSPISGHRSVSWYQQTPGQGLQFLFEYFSETQRNKGNFPGRFSGRQFSNSRSEMNVSTLELGDSALYLCASTRQNTGELFFGEGSRLTVL.

J is TRBJ1-4 and V is TRBV15; possibly TRBD1 for D (5 bases). This CDR3 has 16 amino acids. CDR1 is LNHNV, CDR2 YYDKDF, per germline (reference sequence). Trimming removed 2 bases at V and 3 bases at J, with 13 bases between. The CDR3 nucleotides read TGTGCCACCAGCAGACAGGGTGTAGGGGCTAATGAAAAACTGTTTTTT. This gives the protein CATSRQGVGANEKLFF.

The V gene is TRBV7-2, the J gene TRBJ1-1; D unresolved. Germline loops: CDR1 SGHTA, CDR2 FQGNSA. CDR3 length: 14 residues. The ends were cut back, 5 bases at V and 2 bases at J, with 12 bases in the middle. The CDR3 is CASSAFGPNTEAFF. CDR3 in DNA: TGTGCCAGCAGCGCCTTTGGCCCTAACACTGAAGCTTTCTTT.

The chain joins TRBV9 to TRBJ2-2; possible D gene TRBD1, 5 bases. Between the trimmed V and J ends, which lost 0 bases and 4 bases, there was a span of 10 bases. The V gene's germline CDR1 is SGDLS and CDR2 YYNGEE. The CDR3 extends over 15 amino acids. The CDR3 reads CASSVVDRPTGELFF. The DNA of the CDR3 is TGTGCCAGCAGCGTAGTAGACAGACCCACCGGGGAGCTGTTTTTT.

The gene calls are TRBV4-2 and TRBJ2-7; possible D gene TRBD1, 6 bases. The CDR3 totals 15 residues. With 4 bases removed from V and 2 bases from J, the gap between germline ends came to 15 bases. From germline, CDR1 is LGHNA and CDR2 YNFKEQ. CDR3 region: CASSLSQGQTYEQYF. The CDR3 coding sequence is TGTGCCAGCAGCCTCAGCCAGGGACAAACCTACGAGCAGTACTTC.

The chain joins TRBV7-3 to TRBJ1-2; TRBD1 might be the D (6 bases). The CDR3 totals 15 residues. V was cut by 5 bases and J by 6 bases, with 19 bases left in between. The V gene's germline CDR1 is SGHTA and CDR2 FQGTGA. The CDR3 sequence: CASSPSRDIRDGYTF. In nucleotides, the CDR3 is TGTGCCAGCAGCCCTTCCCGGGACATTAGGGATGGCTACACCTTC.

This sequence joins TRBV14 and TRBJ1-4, with 10 bases aligning to TRBD1. CDR1 SGHDN and CDR2 FVKESK come from the germline V gene. The CDR3 runs to 15 residues. Trimming at V came to 3 bases and at J to 11 bases, leaving 9 bases not matched to a gene. CDR3 in amino acids: CASSQSGTGVGKLFF. In DNA form, the CDR3 reads TGTGCCAGCAGCCAGTCCGGGACAGGGGTAGGGAAACTGTTTTTT.

This chain joins TRBV5-1 and TRBJ2-1, with TRBD2 matching over 8 bases. The CDR3 is made up of 18 amino acids. J lost 2 bases, V lost 0 bases, and 10 bases had no gene match. CDR1 and CDR2 (germline): SGHRS, YFSETQ. The CDR3 coding sequence is TGCGCCAGCAGCTTGGGACTTGAGCGGGAGCCCCCCTACAATGAGCAGTTCTTC. Protein: CASSLGLEREPPYNEQFF.

The chain recombines TRBV11-3 with TRBJ2-7; no reliable D call. There are 15 residues in the CDR3. Germline assignment: CDR1 SGHNT and CDR2 YENEEA. Deletions cut 4 bases from V and 2 bases from J, with 15 bases between. CDR3 residues: CASSSSQVVPYEQYF. The CDR3 coding sequence is TGTGCCAGCAGCTCCTCCCAGGTAGTCCCCTACGAGCAGTACTTC.

This sequence joins TRBV19 and TRBJ1-1; 8 bases map to TRBD1. This CDR3 is 15 amino acids long. The germline V gene encodes CDR1 LNHDA and CDR2 SQIVND (reference sequence). The junction had 2 bases not matched to a gene; V was cut back by 1 base and J by 1 base. DNA for the CDR3: TGTGCCAGTAGTATAGTCGGGACAGGGAACACTGAAGCTTTCTTT. Its translation is CASSIVGTGNTEAFF.

This chain links TRBV7-3 with TRBJ2-1; 10 nucleotides align to TRBD2. Per germline, CDR1 SGHTA and CDR2 FQGTGA. J lost 3 bases, V lost 0 bases, and 5 bases had no gene match. The CDR3 is made up of 17 amino acids. CDR3 region: CASSLTQASGSYNEQFF. The CDR3 nucleotides are TGTGCCAGCAGCTTAACGCAGGCTAGCGGGAGCTACAATGAGCAGTTCTTC.

The CDR3: CASSLVLAVGPGELFF. CDR3 bases: TGTGCCAGCAGCCTGGTACTGGCGGTCGGCCCCGGGGAGCTGTTTTTT. The chain joins TRBV3-1 (or the pseudogene TRBV3-2) to TRBJ2-2; no reliable D call. Trimming shortened V by 4 bases and J by 6 bases, and 18 bases separated the two germline ends. This CDR3 has 16 amino acids. Germline-derived CDR1 and CDR2 are LGHDT and YNNKEL (reference sequence).

This clone was recorded only once. The V gene is TRBV5-1, the J gene TRBJ2-7; TRBD1 matches at 10 bases. The CDR3 is 14 residues long. The V and J ends lost 4 bases and 5 bases, in that order; junction bases with no gene match: 6. CDR1 is SGHRS and CDR2 is YFSETQ in the germline V gene. CDR3 DNA sequence: TGCGCCAGCAGCATGGGGGACAGGGGCAACGAGCAGTACTTC. Translated, it gives CASSMGDRGNEQYF.

This chain links TRBV27 with TRBJ2-7; 7 positions agree with TRBD1. Unmatched junction bases numbered 4, after V lost 4 bases and J lost 4 bases. Germline CDR1 is MNHEY and CDR2 is SMNVEV (reference sequence). This CDR3 has 13 amino acids. This chain's CDR3 is CASSWGQSYEQYF. In DNA form, the CDR3 reads TGTGCCAGCAGTTGGGGACAGAGTTACGAGCAGTACTTC.

This chain uses TRBV4-1 with TRBJ1-4, with 11 positions matching TRBD1. J gave up 8 bases and V 4 bases, and 12 bases lay outside the gene matches. The CDR3 sequence is 17 residues long. Germline CDR1 is MGHRA and CDR2 is YSYEKL. DNA for the CDR3: TGCGCCAGCAGCCGCGGGACAGGGGGTGTTTTTGAGGAAAAACTGTTTTTT. It codes for CASSRGTGGVFEEKLFF.

The V and J genes are TRBV14 and TRBJ1-2; a weak D match, TRBD1 (5 bases). Trimming left V 1 base short and J 5 bases short, with 14 bases between. Germline CDR1 is SGHDN and CDR2 is FVKESK. The CDR3 has 15 residues. CDR3 coding DNA: TGTGCCAGCAGCCAAGTGGTCGGCAGGGCATATGGCTACACCTTC. It is translated as CASSQVVGRAYGYTF. The full variable domain, its missing parts supplied by reference TRBV14 and TRBJ1-2, is EAGVTQFPSHSVIEKGQTVTLRCDPISGHDNLYWYRRVMGKEIKFLLHFVKESKQDESGMPNNRFLAERTGGTYSTLKVQPAELEDSGVYFCASSQVVGRAYGYTFGSGTRLTVV.

The genes are TRBV28 and TRBJ2-7, with TRBD1 matching over 7 bases. Per germline, CDR1 MDHEN and CDR2 SYDVKM. The CDR3 totals 19 residues. The ends lost 7 bases at V and 3 bases at J; junction bases unmatched: 24. CDR3 region: CASTATTGQPARGLYEQYF. Written as DNA, the CDR3 is TGTGCCAGCACCGCCACGACGGGACAGCCCGCCCGAGGCCTCTACGAGCAGTACTTC.

This clone was counted once. The genes are TRBV19 and TRBJ2-5; 8 nucleotides align to TRBD2. The CDR3 is made up of 17 amino acids. Germline loops: CDR1 LNHDA, CDR2 SQIVND (reference sequence). Trimming cost V 5 bases and J 5 bases; bases outside gene matches: 16. The CDR3 here is CASSSGGRGATGETQYF. CDR3 in DNA: TGTGCCAGTAGTTCCGGTGGGCGGGGGGCTACTGGGGAGACCCAGTACTTC. The variable domain in full, with the rest retrieved from reference TRBV19 and TRBJ2-5, is DGGITQSPKYLFRKEGQNVTLSCEQNLNHDAMYWYRQDPGQGLRLIYYSQIVNDFQKGDIAEGYSVSREKKESFPLTVTSAQKNPTAFYLCASSSGGRGATGETQYFGPGTRLLVL.

The chain employs TRBV6-4 and TRBJ2-1; TRBD2 aligns across 9 bases. The germline V gene has CDR1 MRHNA and CDR2 SNTAGT. The CDR3 covers 14 residues. V dropped 4 bases and J dropped 4; count of bases not matched to a gene: 2. CDR3 loop: CASSAREGYNEQFF. In nucleotides, the CDR3 is TGTGCCAGCAGTGCGCGGGAGGGGTACAATGAGCAGTTCTTC.

The chain combines TRBV18 with TRBJ2-6; D unresolved. The CDR3 has 15 amino acids. Trimming pared 2 bases from V and 2 bases from J, leaving 7 bases between. The V gene's germline CDR1 is KGHSH and CDR2 LQKENI. In nucleotides, the CDR3 is TGTGCCAGCTCACCAGAGCCGCCTGGGGCCAACGTCCTGACTTTC. Its translation: CASSPEPPGANVLTF. Full variable domain (missing parts from reference TRBV18 and TRBJ2-6): NAGVMQNPRHLVRRRGQEARLRCSPMKGHSHVYWYRQLPEEGLKFMVYLQKENIIDESGMPKERFSAEFPKEGPSILRIQQVVRGDSAAYFCASSPEPPGANVLTFGAGSRLTVL.

The V gene is TRBV6-5, the J gene TRBJ1-2, with D perhaps matching TRBD1 (5 bases). Trimming shortened V by 0 bases and J by 2 bases, and 10 bases separated the two germline ends. CDR3 length equals 15 residues. Germline lookup yields CDR1 MNHEY and CDR2 SVGAGI. CDR3 region: CASSYSTVRNYGYTF. DNA for the CDR3: TGTGCCAGCAGTTACTCGACAGTTCGAAACTATGGCTACACCTTC.

There are a few counts of this clone. The chain is built from TRBV3-1 (or the pseudogene TRBV3-2) and TRBJ1-1; no firm D call. Germline CDR1 is LGHDT and CDR2 is YNNKEL (reference sequence). V dropped 1 base and J dropped 6 bases, with 6 bases sitting between them. CDR3 length: 12 amino acids. CDR3 amino acids: CASSQAGAEAFF. CDR3 DNA: TGTGCCAGCAGCCAAGCCGGTGCTGAAGCTTTCTTT.

The genes are TRBV27 and TRBJ2-7; D not resolved. Deletions cut 5 bases from V and 3 bases from J, with 5 bases between. CDR1 MNHEY and CDR2 SMNVEV come from the germline V gene (reference sequence). This CDR3 region has 11 residues. In nucleotides, the CDR3 is TGTGCCAGCAGTCCCCGCTACGAGCAGTACTTC. Protein sequence: CASSPRYEQYF.

The chain joins TRBV27 to TRBJ2-2; 9 bases agree with TRBD1. The germline V gene encodes CDR1 MNHEY and CDR2 SMNVEV (reference sequence). V was pared by 3 bases and J by 0 bases, with 2 bases of the junction left unmatched. The CDR3 covers 16 residues. CDR3 loop: CASSFGTGPNTGELFF. The DNA for the CDR3 is TGTGCCAGCAGTTTTGGGACAGGGCCGAACACCGGGGAGCTGTTTTTT.

As DNA, the CDR3 is TGTGCCAGCAGCTTCGCGGGGGCGGTCACAGATACGCAGTATTTT. Residues: CASSFAGAVTDTQYF. V is TRBV7-8 and J is TRBJ2-3, with D tentatively TRBD2 (7 bases). Germline values: CDR1 SGHVS, CDR2 FQNEAQ. The ends were cut back, 3 bases at V and 2 bases at J, with 12 bases in the middle. The length of the CDR3 is 15 residues.